The T cell receptor (beta chain) described here comes from a study of blood T cell repertoires in COVID-19. Trimming removed 5 bases from V and 3 bases from J; junction bases left unmatched: 3. CDR1 and CDR2 (germline): LNHDA, SQIVND (reference sequence). This CDR3 has 15 amino acids. Assay used: immunoSEQ multiplex PCR; TCRdb lists only in-frame clones, some missing. The sample contains over 400,000 clones, about nine tenths of which appear only once. Details on this clone: The sample contains more than one DNA sequence encoding this CDR3.

This sequence joins TRBV19 and TRBJ2-3; TRBD2 aligns across 12 bases. The TCR was taken from a woman under 40 with active or convalescent COVID-19. Sample: peripheral blood. DNA for the CDR3: TGTGCCAGTAGTCTGACTAGCGGGAGTACAGATACGCAGTATTTT. As protein: CASSLTSGSTDTQYF.